The 7 T cell receptor beta chains in this list originate from one sample, sequenced in a study of T cells in Graves' hyperthyroidism and ophthalmopathy. RNA transcripts yielded amplified TCR beta CDR3 regions. First-round RT-PCR targeting the TCR CDR3 was performed with the HTBI primer set. TCRdb re-called the multiplex PCR reads with MiXCR, one entry per CDR3 protein. Here the sample spans about 500,000 distinct CDR3 sequences, around an eighth being singletons. Material: blood. These receptors were collected from a woman between 18 and 30 years old with Graves' hyperthyroidism.

This clonotype was counted only a few times. J is TRBJ1-3 and V is TRBV10-3; the D gene is possibly TRBD1 (6 bases). This CDR3 has 16 residues. V lost 4 bases, J lost 0 bases, and 13 bases lay in between. CDR1 is ENHRY, CDR2 SYGVKD, per germline. The CDR3 spells CAISAFLDSSGNTIYF. As DNA, the CDR3 is TGTGCCATCAGTGCGTTTCTGGACAGCTCTGGAAACACCATATATTTT.

Ten or more counts support this clonotype. The V gene is TRBV2, the J gene TRBJ2-1; 8 nucleotides agree with TRBD2. The V gene end was trimmed by 2 bases and the J gene end by 10 bases; junction bases not matched to a gene: 10. The germline V gene encodes CDR1 SNHLY and CDR2 FYNNEI. This CDR3 has 15 residues. CDR3 region: CASSEPGLGSREQFF. CDR3 nucleotide sequence: TGTGCCAGCAGTGAACCGGGACTAGGTTCTCGGGAGCAGTTCTTC.

There are many counts of this clonotype. The CDR3 nucleotides are TGTGCCAGCAGTTCCGACCCGACAGGGCCCTATGGCTACACCTTC. Translation: CASSSDPTGPYGYTF. The genes are TRBV12-3 or TRBV12-4 and TRBJ1-2; 7 bases are shared with TRBD1. The CDR3 spans 15 residues. J gave up 4 bases and V 4 bases, and 9 bases lay outside the gene matches.

At least ten counts were recorded for this clonotype. This chain joins TRBV30 and TRBJ2-1; 13 nucleotides match TRBD2. The CDR3 is 13 residues long. V lost 5 bases to trimming and J lost 6 bases; unmatched junction nucleotides: 1. CDR1 is GTSNPN, CDR2 SVGIG, per germline (reference sequence). The DNA for the CDR3 is TGTGCCTGGGGACTAGCGGGAGTCAATGAGCAGTTCTTC. Its protein is CAWGLAGVNEQFF.

This clonotype has ten or more counts. This chain joins TRBV5-1 and TRBJ1-1, with D hard to call. There are 15 residues in the CDR3. Germline V lookup: CDR1 SGHRS, CDR2 YFSETQ. V dropped 3 bases and J dropped 0 bases, with 12 bases sitting between them. This CDR3 reads CASSWRTEVNTEAFF. The DNA of the CDR3 is TGCGCCAGCAGCTGGCGGACGGAGGTGAACACTGAAGCTTTCTTT.

This clonotype was detected many times. The chain carries TRBV20-1 and TRBJ1-2; D might be TRBD1 (6 bases). The CDR3 totals 12 residues. Trimming shortened V by 5 bases and J by 4 bases, and 11 bases separated the two germline ends. Germline-derived CDR1 and CDR2 are DFQATT and SNEGSKA (reference sequence). The CDR3 reads CSADDRTYGYTF. In DNA form, the CDR3 reads TGCAGTGCTGACGACAGGACCTATGGCTACACCTTC.

V is TRBV20-1 and J is TRBJ2-2; TRBD2 agrees at 10 bases. The ends lost 3 bases at V and 5 bases at J; junction bases unmatched: 21. The CDR3 runs to 20 residues. CDR1 and CDR2 (germline): DFQATT, SNEGSKA (reference sequence). The CDR3 coding sequence is TGCAGTGCTAGTTCAGCTCGGGCAGTGGGAGCGGGAGGGGGGACCGGGGAGCTGTTTTTT. Residues: CSASSARAVGAGGGTGELFF.